The clone carrying this T cell receptor beta chain was recorded at least ten times. This beta chain is an unintended read in a library built for alpha chains; its size means little. These data belong to a study of spatial heterogeneity in lung cancer. Whole-study context: TCR and UMI combinations that were unique each appeared, on average, more than ten times in raw reads.

The study tagged each TCR cDNA molecule with a unique molecular identifier. TCRdb used MiXCR to reprocess the 5' RACE reads, holding one entry per CDR3 protein. Of roughly 15,000 distinct CDR3 sequences in the sample, around 3.3% were seen once. The germline gives CDR1 LGHNA, CDR2 YNFKEQ. The ends were cut back, 3 bases at V and 6 bases at J, with 15 bases in the middle. The CDR3 is 15 amino acids. Time point reported: sample taken at primary tumor resection. The donors were 72 patients with non-small cell lung cancer that was early-stage and untreated. Frozen PBMC, nontumor lung or tumor provided whole RNA, which was sequenced unsorted.

The clonotype comes from a male donor with early-stage non-small cell lung cancer. The source was normal lung tissue next to the tumor, collected at surgery. V usage is TRBV4-2 and J usage is TRBJ2-1; no definite D call. In DNA form, the CDR3 reads TGTGCCAGCAGCCACGACAAGGGCGGAGCCAATGAGCAGTTCTTC. Its protein product is CASSHDKGGANEQFF.